The TCR beta chain described here comes from a study of somatic mutations in cytotoxic T cells in rheumatoid arthritis. Study-level results: CD8+ T cells showed clonality that did not differ significantly between patients with rheumatoid arthritis and age-matched healthy controls.

Trimming stripped 0 bases from V and 5 bases from J, with 5 bases between. This CDR3 has 13 residues. Germline V gene data show CDR1 as LGHNA and CDR2 as YSLEER. Clones were sequenced by immunoSEQ multiplex PCR, and TCRdb holds only the in-frame ones, with some missing. The repertoire includes more than 15,000 clones, roughly 80% of them detected once, and nearly 9% sits in the top ten. Worth noting for this clone: The target antigen is unknown.

The clonotype comes from an adult with rheumatoid arthritis. The chain employs TRBV4-3 and TRBJ2-1; no firm D call. Input material: CD8+ T cells sorted from blood. In nucleotides, the CDR3 is TGCGCCAGCAGCCAAGATTACCACAATGAGCAGTTCTTC. It is translated as CASSQDYHNEQFF.